One and the same sample provided the 9 T cell receptor beta chains below, sequenced in a study of siplizumab effects on memory and regulatory T cells. Sequencing used immunoSEQ multiplex PCR; TCRdb keeps in-frame clones, though not all of them. Here the sample spans 10,000 or so clones, 35% to 55% being singletons. These receptors' targets are unknown. Cells from the mixed lymphocyte reaction underwent coculture for over 5 days at 37 degrees C. The sequenced sample consisted of CFSE-low (dividing) CD4+ T cells sorted from an allogeneic mixed lymphocyte reaction. The receptors were gathered from a human donor in good health; the cells came from an allogeneic mixed lymphocyte reaction.

J is TRBJ2-5 and V is TRBV7-2; perhaps D is TRBD1 or TRBD2 (6 bases each). Trimming stripped 3 bases from V and 4 bases from J, with 9 bases between. The CDR3 totals 13 residues. The germline CDR1 and CDR2 sequences are SGHTA and FQGNSA. CDR3 nucleotide sequence: TGTGCCAGCAGCTTTTCGGGGGCAGAGACCCAGTACTTC. Its translation is CASSFSGAETQYF.

This clone was detected once. The rearrangement uses TRBV5-1 and TRBJ2-1, with D tentatively TRBD1 or TRBD2 (5 bases each). The CDR3 has 18 residues. The germline gives CDR1 SGHRS, CDR2 YFSETQ. V dropped 4 bases and J dropped 4 bases, with 24 bases sitting between them. CDR3 sequence: CASSPHTRDHSGYNEQFF. CDR3 bases: TGCGCCAGCAGCCCCCACACCCGGGACCATTCGGGGTACAATGAGCAGTTCTTC.

This rearrangement joins TRBV7-6 to TRBJ2-7; weak D call: TRBD1 (5 bases). There are 15 residues in the CDR3. V lost 5 bases and J lost 2, with 16 bases in between. Germline CDR1 and CDR2: SGHVS and FNYEAQ. DNA of the CDR3: TGTGCCAGCAGCCAACAGGCGTTATCAACCTACGAGCAGTACTTC. Protein: CASSQQALSTYEQYF.

This sequence joins TRBV28 and TRBJ1-1, with 8 nucleotides matching TRBD1. Trimming took 5 bases from V and 10 from J; bases not matched to a gene: 6. CDR3 size: 12 residues. CDR1 and CDR2 (germline): MDHEN, SYDVKM. The DNA of the CDR3 is TGTGCCAGCAGTATCGGGGACAGGATAGCTTTCTTT. Translating it yields CASSIGDRIAFF.

As for this clone: A much larger clone differs from this one at a single base, so this may be a read error. The chain recombines TRBV7-9 with TRBJ2-3, with TRBD2 matching 9 bases. The CDR3 is made up of 15 amino acids. Germline assignment: CDR1 SEHNR and CDR2 FQNEAQ (reference sequence). The CDR3 protein is CASSKLAGFTDAQYF. The CDR3 DNA is TGTGCCAGCAGCAAACTAGCGGGTTTTACAGATGCGCAGTATTTT.

The chain couples TRBV6-6 to TRBJ2-1; no firm D call. The CDR3 contains 13 residues. Germline V gives CDR1 MNHNY, CDR2 SVGAGI (reference sequence). Trimming stripped 3 bases from V and 7 bases from J, with 10 bases between. The CDR3 region is CASSYFSRNEQFF. The CDR3 region has the DNA TGTGCCAGCAGTTATTTTAGTCGGAATGAGCAGTTCTTC.

This clone was picked up a small number of times. The V gene is TRBV6-1, the J gene TRBJ1-1; TRBD1 is a possible D gene (6 bases). V gave up 9 bases and J gave up 1 base, with 15 bases separating them. The CDR3 is 14 residues long. Germline values: CDR1 MNHNS, CDR2 SASEGT. The CDR3 is CASSSGTPNTEAFF. For the CDR3, the DNA is TGTGCCAGTTCAAGCGGGACACCGAACACTGAAGCTTTCTTT.

V usage is TRBV28 and J usage is TRBJ2-7; 7 nucleotides line up with TRBD2. The CDR3 length is 14 residues. Germline CDR1 and CDR2: MDHEN and SYDVKM. J was trimmed by 3 bases and V by 7 bases; bases with no gene match: 9. DNA of the CDR3: TGTGCCAGCACCTCGGGGGGAGAAGACTACGAGCAGTACTTC. Translated: CASTSGGEDYEQYF.

In this sample, this clone turned up once. The chain combines TRBV5-1 with TRBJ2-7; a possible D gene is TRBD2 (6 bases). Looked up from germline, CDR1 is SGHRS and CDR2 is YFSETQ. Trimming removed 1 base at V and 2 bases at J, with 19 bases between. The CDR3 has 17 residues. CDR3 in DNA: TGCGCCAGCAGCTTGATCGACGGCGGGATCGGAACCTACGAGCAGTACTTC. Translated: CASSLIDGGIGTYEQYF.